This is a list of T cell receptor beta chains from one sample in a study of blood T cell repertoires in COVID-19. Generated by immunoSEQ multiplex PCR, the TCRdb table keeps only in-frame clones and is missing some. The sample includes about 260,000 clones, approximately 80% of them seen just once. Source material: peripheral blood. These receptors originate from a man aged 60 to 75 with acute or convalescent COVID-19. Each CDR3 is given with its conserved first and last residue. Fields, in order: D gene, clone size, V gene, J gene, CDR3 DNA, CDR3 protein. The D gene is left open where the match is weak. Part of the rows lack a size; the others show once, few, many or a class for expanded clones.

>-|-|TRBV5-4|TRBJ1-1
TGTGCCAGCAGCTCGACCCTTACCAGGACTGAAGCTTTCTTT
CASSSTLTRTEAFF
>TRBD1|-|TRBV5-4|TRBJ2-3
TGTGCCAGCAGCATGACAGGGGTGGAAGATACGCAGTATTTT
CASSMTGVEDTQYF
>TRBD1|-|TRBV28|TRBJ2-7
TGTGCCAGCAGTCCCGGGACAGCACCCTACGAGCAGTACTTC
CASSPGTAPYEQYF
>-|-|TRBV9|TRBJ2-3
TGTGCCAGCAGCGTGGGCTACACAGATACGCAGTATTTT
CASSVGYTDTQYF
>TRBD1|-|TRBV6-5|TRBJ2-2
TGTGCCTCGACGACAGGGGTAGTGGGCACCGGGGAGCTGTTTTTT
CASTTGVVGTGELFF
>TRBD2|-|TRBV20-1|TRBJ2-1
TGCAGCGGGAGGACCTACAATGAGCAGTTCTTC
CSGRTYNEQFF
>TRBD2|-|TRBV6-4|TRBJ2-1
TGTGCCAGCAGTGACTGGGCGGGAGTAGCAAATGAGCAGTTCTTC
CASSDWAGVANEQFF
>TRBD1|once|TRBV18|TRBJ1-1
TGTGCCAGCTCACCGTCGACAGGGGGGAAGACTGAAGCTTTCTTT
CASSPSTGGKTEAFF
>-|-|TRBV29-1|TRBJ1-2
TGCAGCGTTAACCAGGATGGCTACACCTTC
CSVNQDGYTF
>-|-|TRBV7-2|TRBJ1-1
TGTGCCAGCACCCGGAGCCAAGCGCAGAACACTGAAGCTTTCTTT
CASTRSQAQNTEAFF
>TRBD1|-|TRBV2|TRBJ1-2
TGTGCCAGCGTTGACAGGGGGCGGGAAGGCTACACCTTC
CASVDRGREGYTF
>TRBD1|-|TRBV18|TRBJ2-7
TGTGCCAGCTCACCGACCGGGACAGGTCTCTACGAGCAGTACTTC
CASSPTGTGLYEQYF
>-|-|TRBV3-1/TRBV3-2|TRBJ2-4
TGTGCCAGCAGCCAAGGAGGTACACGGATTCAGTACTTC
CASSQGGTRIQYF